This T cell receptor (beta chain) was sequenced during a study of CD8 T cells in Susac syndrome. Study-level results: An acknowledgment was made by the study that its TCR sequencing and HLA analysis involved relatively few individuals.

The sequenced target, TCR beta, came from blood CD8+ and CD4+ T cells. The control participants were healthy donors, and these controls were matched with respect to both age and sex. The RNA, 0.5 to 1 ug, was put through reverse transcription using random hexamers. Amplification of TCR beta CDR3 was carried out by immunoSEQ multiplex PCR, which covered 54 Vbeta and 13 Jbeta segments. One entry per CDR3 protein, called by TCRdb with MiXCR from the immunoSEQ multiplex PCR reads. This table holds 85,000 to 90,000 distinct CDR3 sequences, over 85% found once. Germline loops: CDR1 LGHNT, CDR2 FRNRAP. The CDR3 has 13 amino acids. Trimming pared 1 base from V and 7 bases from J, leaving 10 bases between. Points on this clonotype: Its specificity is not known.

Sequences were obtained from CD8+ T cells from PBMCs. This clonotype originated in a human donor in good health. V and J are TRBV12-5 and TRBJ1-1; D gene uncertain. This CDR3 is CASGLGGASEAFF. As DNA, the CDR3 is TGTGCTAGTGGTTTGGGTGGAGCAAGTGAAGCTTTCTTT.